This entry features one TCR beta chain sequence. As handled by the study authors: Reference gene primer amplification yielded estimated nucleated cell counts. The data were produced by immunoSEQ multiplex PCR, yet TCRdb's version contains in-frame clones alone and is incomplete. From that table come the V and J calls and clone size; the DNA was used to work out D and trimming. Among around 180,000 clones listed, approximately 90% were seen once. Germline CDR1 is MNHEY and CDR2 is SMNVEV (reference sequence). V gave up 6 bases and J gave up 9 bases; unmatched junction bases: 7. The CDR3 sequence is 13 residues long. The data are from a study of blood T cell repertoires in COVID-19. Overall study context: Donors in the United States, Italy and Spain gave samples during acute or convalescent COVID-19. T cells, B-cell-depleted T cells, or PBMCs supplied cDNA or gDNA.

This chain uses TRBV27 with TRBJ2-5; 10 bases match TRBD1. The origin of this receptor is a man in his 60s with acute or convalescent COVID-19. Sequenced sample: peripheral blood. CDR3 sequence: CASSDRGHRAQYF. The CDR3 bases are TGTGCCAGCAGCGACAGGGGGCATCGGGCCCAGTACTTC.